This T cell receptor beta chain was documented in a study of T cell responses to AZD1222 COVID-19 vaccine. The repertoire was sequenced with immunoSEQ multiplex PCR; TCRdb's copy has only in-frame clones and lacks some. The table has about 100,000 clones, about 87% seen once; the top ten hold under 4.5%. The CDR3 loop spans 15 amino acids. Germline V lookup: CDR1 SGDLS, CDR2 YYNGEE. Trimming at V came to 0 bases and at J to 17 bases, leaving 13 bases not matched to a gene. The sequence came from an adult in good health. Sequenced here: peripheral blood, sampled on day 0 of MenACWY control vaccination. This chain connects TRBV9 to TRBJ1-6; 8 bases fit TRBD1. The CDR3 reads CASSVGPGQEKVVHF. As DNA, the CDR3 is TGTGCCAGCAGCGTAGGCCCGGGACAGGAGAAAGTGGTCCACTTT.